The 4 T cell receptor beta chains below come from one sample, sequenced in a study of T cells in Graves' hyperthyroidism and ophthalmopathy. Researchers took RNA transcripts and amplified the TCR beta CDR3 regions from them. Initially, a first-round RT-PCR of the TCR CDR3 employed the HTBI primer set. TCRdb ran MiXCR on the multiplex PCR reads and lists one entry per CDR3 protein. Of about 590,000 distinct CDR3 sequences in the sample, approximately 15% were seen once. The sequenced sample consisted of blood. These receptors were collected from a woman aged 25 to 39 with Graves' hyperthyroidism.

Ten or more counts support this clonotype. V gene TRBV3-1 combines with J gene TRBJ1-4, with D maybe TRBD1 (5 bases). Looked up from germline, CDR1 is LGHDT and CDR2 is YNNKEL (reference sequence). V lost 0 bases to trimming and J lost 8 bases, with 10 bases between them. This CDR3 region has 14 residues. The CDR3 sequence: CASSQDRDLEKLFF. The CDR3 coding sequence is TGTGCCAGCAGCCAAGACAGGGACCTAGAAAAACTGTTTTTT.

This clonotype appeared a few times. The rearrangement links TRBV27 to TRBJ2-2; 8 nucleotides match TRBD2. There are 17 residues in the CDR3. The J segment lost 5 bases and the V segment lost 7 bases, leaving 15 bases of the junction unmatched. The V gene's germline CDR1 is MNHEY and CDR2 SMNVEV (reference sequence). CDR3 in amino acids: CASTPTSGSIGTGELFF. In nucleotides, the CDR3 is TGTGCCAGCACCCCTACGAGCGGGAGTATTGGAACCGGGGAGCTGTTTTTT.

V usage is TRBV10-2 and J usage is TRBJ1-4; D might be TRBD1 (5 bases). The V end was cut by 6 bases, the J end by 0 bases, with 14 bases between. Germline V lookup: CDR1 WSHSY, CDR2 SAAADI. CDR3 length: 16 residues. The DNA of the CDR3 is TGCGCCAGCAGAGCGCTGACAGATGCAACTAATGAAAAACTGTTTTTT. Translating it yields CASRALTDATNEKLFF.

This clonotype was seen repeatedly, ten times or more. The chain combines TRBV20-1 with TRBJ1-1; D unresolved. The V end lost 6 bases, the J end lost 11 bases, and 19 bases lay between the germline ends. CDR3 length: 12 residues. Germline V CDR1 and CDR2: DFQATT, SNEGSKA (reference sequence). CDR3 nucleotide sequence: TGCAGTGCCATTGCCGGACCCCGAGATGCTTTCTTT. It specifies CSAIAGPRDAFF.